The entry below describes one TCR beta chain. The antigen is unknown. The CDR3 totals 14 residues. Germline-derived CDR1 and CDR2 are MNHEY and SVGAGI. Trimming took 0 bases from V and 2 from J, leaving 6 bases between them. The data belong to a study of STAT5B mutations in CD4+ large granular lymphocyte leukemia. Across the whole study: Healthy donors showed HLA-associated enrichment of the CDR3 'QG' motif. General study points: No patients shared main leukemic clonotypes, though roughly 27% appeared at low frequency elsewhere.

The assay was run at survey level. Sequencing was performed with immunoSEQ multiplex PCR; in TCRdb, only in-frame clones are kept and a portion is missing. Here the sample spans about 29,000 clones, roughly 80% being singletons. This sequence was found in a human donor in good health. The specimen sequenced was CD4+ T cells from blood buffy coats. The V gene is TRBV6-5, the J gene TRBJ2-3; perhaps TRBD2 as D (5 bases). CDR3: CASSYSDFTDTQYF. CDR3 nucleotides: TGTGCCAGCAGTTACTCGGACTTCACAGATACGCAGTATTTT.